Following are 20 T cell receptor beta chains from one sample sequenced in a study of shared clonotypes between healthy human individuals. Method: immunoSEQ multiplex PCR; TCRdb's copy keeps in-frame clones and lacks some. The data hold millions of clones, with more than 80% observed a single time. The sequencing input was naive CD4+ T cells from PBMCs. The sample's subset: CD45RA+ positively selected. Receptors originate from a man between 18 and 35 years old in good health. Some clones in this sample may be carry-over from other donors' samples.

The rearrangement links TRBV14 to TRBJ2-4; D is possibly TRBD1 (5 bases). CDR3 size: 15 residues. V was trimmed by 0 bases and J by 6 bases, leaving 12 bases between them. Germline CDR1 reads SGHDN; CDR2 reads FVKESK. The CDR3, as DNA: TGTGCCAGCAGCCAAGATTGGGGCGTTCCAAACATTCAGTACTTC. Translated: CASSQDWGVPNIQYF.

The rearrangement uses TRBV4-1 and TRBJ2-2; tentative D call: TRBD2 (6 bases). Trimming removed 2 bases at V and 0 bases at J, with 16 bases between. The germline V gene has CDR1 MGHRA and CDR2 YSYEKL. The CDR3 length is 18 residues. CDR3 residues: CASSQSQNSGPNTGELFF. The CDR3 coding sequence is TGCGCCAGCAGCCAATCCCAAAATAGCGGCCCGAACACCGGGGAGCTGTTTTTT.

The V call is TRBV18, the J call TRBJ2-5; 8 bases align to TRBD2. The CDR3 is made up of 16 amino acids. The J segment lost 3 bases and the V segment lost 0 bases, leaving 6 bases of the junction unmatched. Looked up from germline, CDR1 is KGHSH and CDR2 is LQKENI. CDR3 coding DNA: TGTGCCAGCTCACCACCCGGGACTAGGGGGAAAGAGACCCAGTACTTC. The encoded protein is CASSPPGTRGKETQYF. Full variable domain (outside the CDR3, taken from reference TRBV18 and TRBJ2-5): NAGVMQNPRHLVRRRGQEARLRCSPMKGHSHVYWYRQLPEEGLKFMVYLQKENIIDESGMPKERFSAEFPKEGPSILRIQQVVRGDSAAYFCASSPPGTRGKETQYFGPGTRLLVL.

The chain employs TRBV5-4 and TRBJ2-3; D is possibly TRBD2 (5 bases). The CDR3 covers 15 residues. Germline V gene lookup returns CDR1 SGHNT and CDR2 YYREEE (reference sequence). Between the trimmed V and J ends, which lost 4 bases and 0 bases, there was a span of 12 bases. Here the CDR3 DNA reads TGTGCCAGCAGCCCAACGGGCGGGAGCACAGATACGCAGTATTTT. Its translation: CASSPTGGSTDTQYF.

The chain carries TRBV7-6 and TRBJ2-5; D call uncertain. CDR3 length: 15 residues. Per the germline V gene, CDR1 is SGHVS and CDR2 is FNYEAQ. The ends were cut back, 0 bases at V and 0 bases at J, with 8 bases in the middle. The CDR3 nucleotides are TGTGCCAGCAGCTTAGCGGTTCCGTACCAAGAGACCCAGTACTTC. Protein sequence: CASSLAVPYQETQYF.

The genes are TRBV18 and TRBJ1-2, with no clear D. CDR1 and CDR2 from the germline V gene are KGHSH and LQKENI. The CDR3 extends over 17 amino acids. The germline V and J ends were trimmed by 1 base and 0 bases, with 15 bases remaining between them. CDR3 region: CASSPLGLGRTNYGYTF. In nucleotides, the CDR3 is TGTGCCAGCTCACCACTCGGCTTGGGGAGGACTAACTATGGCTACACCTTC.

The CDR3 region is CASSGRQGVSYNEQFF. The CDR3 region has the DNA TGTGCCAGCAGTGGACGACAGGGGGTCTCCTACAATGAGCAGTTCTTC. The rearrangement links TRBV28 to TRBJ2-1; 9 bases align to TRBD1. This CDR3 is 16 amino acids long. Germline-derived CDR1 and CDR2 are MDHEN and SYDVKM. V shed 5 bases and J 0 bases; nucleotides not matched to a gene: 5.

The chain is built from TRBV25-1 and TRBJ2-7, with 7 bases matching TRBD1. Per germline, CDR1 MGHDK and CDR2 SYGVNS. V was clipped by 9 bases and J by 7 bases; unmatched bases: 6. This CDR3 contains 11 residues. The CDR3 nucleotides are TGTGCCAGTACCCAGGGGGAAGAGCAGTACTTC. The encoded protein is CASTQGEEQYF.

With respect to this clone: An end of the junction differs from the germline gene, which may be a read error. This chain links TRBV28 with TRBJ2-5; the match to TRBD1 covers 8 bases. Germline CDR1 MDHEN, CDR2 SYDVKM. The CDR3 is 15 residues long. The CDR3 coding sequence is TGTGCCAGCAGCCTACAGGGGGGCGGCCAAGGGACCCAGTACTTC. The encoded protein is CASSLQGGGQGTQYF.

DNA for the CDR3: TGTGCCAGCAGCTCACAGGGGGATCGTGGCTACACCTTC. Translating it yields CASSSQGDRGYTF. The J gene is TRBJ1-2, the V gene TRBV6-5, with 8 positions matching TRBD1. CDR1 and CDR2 (germline): MNHEY, SVGAGI. The CDR3 length is 13 residues. The junction had 7 bases not matched to a gene; V was cut back by 6 bases and J by 7 bases.

This clone was seen once. This chain joins TRBV10-3 and TRBJ2-5, with TRBD1 as a possible D gene (6 bases). TRBJ2-7 matches the DNA end more closely, so the J call is doubtful. Per the germline V gene, CDR1 is ENHRY and CDR2 is SYGVKD. This CDR3 is 14 amino acids long. The CDR3 spells CAIRQGQEKYEQYF. The CDR3, as DNA: TGTGCCATCAGACAGGGCCAGGAAAAGTACGAGCAGTACTTC.

V usage is TRBV7-3 and J usage is TRBJ2-1; 9 nucleotides match TRBD2. V shed 6 bases, J shed 5 bases, and the junction held 5 bases outside the gene matches. This CDR3 region has 14 residues. Per germline, CDR1 SGHTA and CDR2 FQGTGA. In DNA form, the CDR3 reads TGTGCCAGCAGGGCGGGACTAGCCCACAATGAGCAGTTCTTC. It encodes CASRAGLAHNEQFF.

The chain is built from TRBV28 and TRBJ2-3; unclear D gene. V was clipped by 7 bases and J by 6 bases, with 11 bases between them. This CDR3 has 12 residues. CDR1 and CDR2 from the germline V gene are MDHEN and SYDVKM. CDR3 sequence reads: CASKSSPDTQYF. The CDR3 DNA sequence: TGTGCCAGCAAGAGTAGCCCGGATACGCAGTATTTT.

The genes are TRBV5-1 and TRBJ2-7; unclear D gene. This CDR3 is built from 16 residues. V was cut by 0 bases and J by 1 base, with 14 bases left in between. CDR1 is SGHRS and CDR2 is YFSETQ in the germline V gene. For the CDR3, the DNA is TGCGCCAGCAGCTTGGGGTCGGTGGCGGAATCCTACGAGCAGTACTTC. Protein: CASSLGSVAESYEQYF.

The chain joins TRBV5-4 to TRBJ2-5; TRBD2 agrees at 7 bases. Per the germline V gene, CDR1 is SGHNT and CDR2 is YYREEE (reference sequence). V shed 3 bases, J shed 2 bases, and the junction held 4 bases outside the gene matches. The CDR3 runs to 14 residues. The CDR3 loop reads CASSYRDYQETQYF. CDR3 nucleotide sequence: TGTGCCAGCAGCTACCGGGACTATCAAGAGACCCAGTACTTC.

The chain recombines TRBV5-1 with TRBJ2-7; D is possibly TRBD2 (5 bases). The CDR3 length is 14 residues. CDR1 and CDR2 from the germline V gene are SGHRS and YFSETQ. Between the trimmed V and J ends, which lost 0 bases and 1 base, there was a span of 8 bases. The chain's CDR3 is CASSLGGWSYEQYF. The CDR3, as DNA: TGCGCCAGCAGCTTGGGCGGGTGGTCCTACGAGCAGTACTTC. Full variable domain (remainder filled in from reference TRBV5-1 and TRBJ2-7): KAGVTQTPRYLIKTRGQQVTLSCSPISGHRSVSWYQQTPGQGLQFLFEYFSETQRNKGNFPGRFSGRQFSNSRSEMNVSTLELGDSALYLCASSLGGWSYEQYFGPGTRLTVT.

CDR3 sequence reads: CASSENRRGTGANTEAFF. DNA of the CDR3: TGCGCCAGCAGTGAGAATCGGCGGGGGACAGGGGCAAACACTGAAGCTTTCTTT. The V gene is TRBV10-1, the J gene TRBJ1-1; 10 bases agree with TRBD1. J lost 2 bases, V lost 2 bases, and 11 bases had no gene match. The CDR3 has 18 residues. Germline values: CDR1 WNHNN, CDR2 SYGVQD (reference sequence).

In the case of this clone: Additional DNA sequences in this sample encode the identical CDR3. The CDR3 here is CASSLTGTAYEQYF. DNA for the CDR3: TGCGCCAGCAGCTTGACCGGGACTGCCTACGAGCAGTACTTC. The V call is TRBV5-1, the J call TRBJ2-7; TRBD2 might be the D (6 bases). Trimming cost V 1 base and J 2 bases, with 10 bases left between them. Germline CDR1 SGHRS, CDR2 YFSETQ. The CDR3 totals 14 residues.

The chain employs TRBV5-1 and TRBJ2-3; 9 nucleotides match TRBD1. The V segment lost 0 bases and the J segment 6 bases; nucleotides outside the gene matches: 8. CDR1 and CDR2 (germline): SGHRS, YFSETQ. The CDR3 runs to 16 residues. Written as DNA, the CDR3 is TGCGCCAGCAGCTTGGAAGCGACAGGGGGTAGGGATACGCAGTATTTT. Amino acid sequence: CASSLEATGGRDTQYF.

V usage is TRBV7-3 and J usage is TRBJ2-1; TRBD2 aligns across 13 bases. With 6 bases clipped from V and 4 bases from J, the junction kept 6 bases outside the gene matches. Germline CDR1 SGHTA, CDR2 FQGTGA. The CDR3 length is 16 residues. In DNA, the CDR3 is TGTGCCAGCAGTTGGAAGGGACTAGCGGGATACAATGAGCAGTTCTTC. This translates into CASSWKGLAGYNEQFF.